This entry lists 27 T cell receptor beta chains sequenced from one sample in a study of Ad26.COV2.S vaccination and SARS-CoV-2 variants. Treatment here: over 15 received Ad26.COV2.S at low or high dose, single or two shots; 5 received placebo; per-sample allocation not given. Following the first vaccine or placebo injection, samples were taken on day 63. Only in-frame clones appear in the TCRdb table, and some are missing; sequencing was by immunoSEQ multiplex PCR. The table records about 460,000 clones, about 89% of them present only once. The starting material was peripheral blood, obtained in a trial of Ad26.COV2.S vaccine versus placebo. Receptor source: a person between 18 and 59 years old who received the Ad26.COV2.S COVID-19 vaccine or a placebo.

The chain joins TRBV18 to TRBJ1-6; 8 nucleotides line up with TRBD1. CDR3 length: 15 amino acids. V was clipped by 4 bases and J by 9 bases; unmatched bases: 8. Germline values: CDR1 KGHSH, CDR2 LQKENI. CDR3 protein: CASSQDRADRSPLHF. Written as DNA, the CDR3 is TGTGCCAGCTCACAGGACAGGGCAGATCGTTCACCCCTCCACTTT.

V is TRBV6-5 and J is TRBJ2-5; TRBD1 aligns across 9 bases. Per germline, CDR1 MNHEY and CDR2 SVGAGI. The CDR3 runs 15 residues. The J segment lost 3 bases and the V segment lost 6 bases, leaving 8 bases of the junction unmatched. The CDR3 protein is CASRRTGEEEETQYF. In DNA form, the CDR3 reads TGTGCCAGCAGACGGACAGGGGAGGAGGAAGAGACCCAGTACTTC.

This clone was seen only a few times. The chain joins TRBV2 to TRBJ1-6, with a weak D call TRBD1 (6 bases). CDR1 and CDR2 (germline): SNHLY, FYNNEI. CDR3 length equals 15 residues. Trimming took off 6 bases at V and 8 bases at J, with 17 bases between the two ends. The DNA for the CDR3 is TGTGCCAGCAGGGAGACAGGCCTACTTGATTCACCCCTCCACTTT. It yields the protein CASRETGLLDSPLHF.

V usage is TRBV10-3 and J usage is TRBJ2-7; D is unresolved. Germline V lookup: CDR1 ENHRY, CDR2 SYGVKD. This CDR3 is 12 amino acids long. The germline V and J ends were trimmed by 7 bases and 3 bases, with 10 bases remaining between them. DNA of the CDR3: TGTGCCATCAAACGGTCAGACTACGAGCAGTACTTC. This sequence encodes CAIKRSDYEQYF.

This clone appeared once. The V and J genes are TRBV5-1 and TRBJ2-7; no definite D call. Looked up from germline, CDR1 is SGHRS and CDR2 is YFSETQ. The CDR3 sequence is 12 residues long. Trimming removed 2 bases at V and 3 bases at J, with 6 bases between. CDR3 amino acids: CASSFDFYEQYF. The CDR3 DNA is TGCGCCAGCAGCTTCGACTTCTACGAGCAGTACTTC.

This clone has a handful of counts. The gene calls are TRBV19 and TRBJ1-3, with 7 nucleotides matching TRBD1. The V gene end was trimmed by 7 bases and the J gene end by 1 base; junction bases not matched to a gene: 4. The CDR3 length is 14 residues. Germline CDR1 reads LNHDA; CDR2 reads SQIVND (reference sequence). CDR3 nucleotides: TGTGCCAGTAAAACACAGGGGTCTGGAAACACCATATATTTT. Translation: CASKTQGSGNTIYF. Using reference TRBV19 and TRBJ1-3 for the parts outside the CDR3, the full variable domain is DGGITQSPKYLFRKEGQNVTLSCEQNLNHDAMYWYRQDPGQGLRLIYYSQIVNDFQKGDIAEGYSVSREKKESFPLTVTSAQKNPTAFYLCASKTQGSGNTIYFGEGSWLTVV.

Comment on this clone: The identical CDR3 is also encoded by other nucleotide sequences in the sample. CDR3 region: CASSQVDYEQYF. In DNA form, the CDR3 reads TGTGCCAGCAGCCAAGTGGACTACGAGCAGTACTTC. The chain uses TRBV3-1 (or the pseudogene TRBV3-2) and TRBJ2-7; no clear D. From germline, CDR1 is LGHDT and CDR2 YNNKEL (reference sequence). V shed 1 base and J shed 3 bases, with 4 bases lying between them. The CDR3 has 12 amino acids.

The V gene is TRBV3-1 (or the pseudogene TRBV3-2), the J gene TRBJ1-5, with D unresolved. CDR3 size: 13 residues. With 8 bases removed from V and 3 bases from J, the gap between germline ends came to 11 bases. Germline assignment: CDR1 LGHDT and CDR2 YNNKEL (reference sequence). CDR3 nucleotide sequence: TGTGCCAGCGGAGACGGATACAATCAGCCCCAGCATTTT. Translated: CASGDGYNQPQHF.

DNA of the CDR3: TGTGCCAGCAGTTACGATCTTGGGGGGAATGAAAAACTGTTTTTT. Its translation: CASSYDLGGNEKLFF. V and J are TRBV6-5 and TRBJ1-4; weak D call: TRBD1 (5 bases). The CDR3 spans 15 residues. Germline loops: CDR1 MNHEY, CDR2 SVGAGI. V dropped 2 bases and J dropped 5 bases, with 12 bases sitting between them.

The table lists this clone with a count of one. The J gene is TRBJ1-1, the V gene TRBV28; D call uncertain. Trimming shortened V by 4 bases and J by 2 bases, and 11 bases separated the two germline ends. Per the germline V gene, CDR1 is MDHEN and CDR2 is SYDVKM. The CDR3 loop spans 14 amino acids. Here the CDR3 reads CASSSQLINTEAFF. CDR3 nucleotides: TGTGCCAGCAGTTCGCAACTGATTAACACTGAAGCTTTCTTT.

This clone was observed a single time. The chain links TRBV4-3 to TRBJ1-1; 10 bases are shared with TRBD1. CDR1 and CDR2 (germline): LGHNA, YSLEER. V dropped 0 bases and J dropped 7; count of bases not matched to a gene: 11. The CDR3 spans 17 residues. The CDR3 region has the DNA TGCGCCAGCAGCCAAGATCCGTTCGGGACAGGGGACGGTGAAGCTTTCTTT. Translation gives CASSQDPFGTGDGEAFF.

V is TRBV13 and J is TRBJ1-1; unclear D gene. Germline CDR1 is PRHDT and CDR2 is FYEKMQ (reference sequence). The CDR3 totals 13 residues. Trimming pared 4 bases from V and 5 bases from J, leaving 11 bases between. The CDR3 sequence: CASSSSGWTEAFF. The CDR3 region has the DNA TGTGCCAGCAGCTCCAGCGGCTGGACTGAAGCTTTCTTT.

The V call is TRBV7-2, the J call TRBJ1-1, with TRBD1 identical over 7 bases. J lost 0 bases, V lost 6 bases, and 1 base had no gene match. The CDR3 runs to 13 residues. Germline CDR1 SGHTA, CDR2 FQGNSA. In nucleotides, the CDR3 is TGTGCCAGCAGACAGGGGATGAACACTGAAGCTTTCTTT. Amino acids: CASRQGMNTEAFF.

This rearrangement joins TRBV30 to TRBJ1-2; D gene unclear. V lost 0 bases, J lost 3 bases, and 11 bases lay in between. Germline V gene data show CDR1 as GTSNPN and CDR2 as SVGIG (reference sequence). The CDR3 sequence is 14 residues long. CDR3 DNA: TGTGCCTGGAGTGTGCTGACCTACTACTATGGCTACACCTTC. Translation gives CAWSVLTYYYGYTF. The full variable domain, its missing parts supplied by reference TRBV30 and TRBJ1-2, is SQTIHQWPATLVQPVGSPLSLECTVEGTSNPNLYWYRQAAGRGLQLLFYSVGIGQISSEVPQNLSASRPQDRQFILSSKKLLLSDSGFYLCAWSVLTYYYGYTFGSGTRLTVV.

The rearrangement links TRBV9 to TRBJ1-2; tentatively, D is TRBD1 (5 bases). Deletions cut 5 bases from V and 4 bases from J, with 18 bases between. The CDR3 loop spans 15 amino acids. Germline V gene lookup returns CDR1 SGDLS and CDR2 YYNGEE. CDR3 coding DNA: TGTGCCAGCAGTTTCGTGACGAGCGGGGCCTATGGCTACACCTTC. It is translated as CASSFVTSGAYGYTF.

J is TRBJ1-4 and V is TRBV28; 11 nucleotides line up with TRBD1. CDR1 and CDR2 (germline): MDHEN, SYDVKM. J lost 4 bases, V lost 5 bases, and 9 bases had no gene match. This CDR3 has 17 amino acids. The CDR3 protein is CASSGGQGAQGNEKLFF. As DNA, the CDR3 is TGTGCCAGCAGTGGTGGACAGGGGGCGCAGGGTAATGAAAAACTGTTTTTT.

The rearrangement joins TRBV28 to TRBJ1-1; D possibly corresponds to TRBD1 (5 bases). V dropped 5 bases and J dropped 12 bases, with 19 bases sitting between them. The CDR3 is made up of 13 amino acids. Germline CDR1 is MDHEN and CDR2 is SYDVKM. CDR3 bases: TGTGCCAGCAGTCCGACGGGACCGCGCCCTCCTTTCTTT. As protein: CASSPTGPRPPFF. Full variable domain (missing parts from reference TRBV28 and TRBJ1-1): DVKVTQSSRYLVKRTGEKVFLECVQDMDHENMFWYRQDPGLGLRLIYFSYDVKMKEKGDIPEGYSVSREKKERFSLILESASTNQTSMYLCASSPTGPRPPFFGQGTRLTVV.

The CDR3 sequence is CASSPGDMSYGYTF. In DNA, the CDR3 is TGTGCCAGCTCACCAGGGGACATGTCCTATGGCTACACCTTC. The rearrangement uses TRBV18 and TRBJ1-2; perhaps TRBD1 as D (6 bases). The ends were cut back, 2 bases at V and 4 bases at J, with 11 bases in the middle. The CDR3 is made up of 14 amino acids. CDR1 KGHSH and CDR2 LQKENI come from the germline V gene. The whole variable domain, filled in from reference TRBV18 and TRBJ1-2, reads NAGVMQNPRHLVRRRGQEARLRCSPMKGHSHVYWYRQLPEEGLKFMVYLQKENIIDESGMPKERFSAEFPKEGPSILRIQQVVRGDSAAYFCASSPGDMSYGYTFGSGTRLTVV.

As to this clone: Additional DNA sequences in this sample encode the identical CDR3. V gene TRBV6-5 combines with J gene TRBJ1-1, with D hard to call. The CDR3 is made up of 13 amino acids. Germline CDR1 MNHEY, CDR2 SVGAGI. V lost 0 bases, J lost 0 bases, and 2 bases lay in between. The CDR3: CASSYSMNTEAFF. The CDR3, as DNA: TGTGCCAGCAGTTACTCCATGAACACTGAAGCTTTCTTT.

The genes are TRBV6-5 and TRBJ2-4, with 7 bases aligning to TRBD2. The germline gives CDR1 MNHEY, CDR2 SVGAGI. CDR3 length: 15 residues. J lost 2 bases, V lost 6 bases, and 7 bases had no gene match. The CDR3 nucleotides are TGTGCCAGCAGCCATCCAGCGGGGTCCAAAAACATTCAGTACTTC. Amino acids: CASSHPAGSKNIQYF.

The rearrangement joins TRBV6-6 to TRBJ2-7; D remains unclear. This CDR3 is built from 12 residues. Germline CDR1 is MNHNY and CDR2 is SVGAGI (reference sequence). Trimming removed 5 bases from V and 7 bases from J, with 12 bases in between. This CDR3 is CASSASPEEQYF. The CDR3 DNA is TGTGCCAGCAGTGCCTCCCCGGAAGAGCAGTACTTC.

The V gene is TRBV2, the J gene TRBJ1-2, with D possibly matching TRBD1 (6 bases). The germline V gene encodes CDR1 SNHLY and CDR2 FYNNEI. This CDR3 contains 15 residues. Trimming pared 2 bases from V and 4 bases from J, leaving 14 bases between. The CDR3 nucleotides are TGTGCCAGCAGTGAACGGGGCACAGGGACCTATGGCTACACCTTC. This gives the protein CASSERGTGTYGYTF.

The CDR3 region has the DNA TGTGCCAGCAGCTTAGACGGGACAGCCTACAATGAGCAGTTCTTC. It is translated as CASSLDGTAYNEQFF. The rearrangement uses TRBV7-9 and TRBJ2-1; TRBD1 matches at 7 bases. This CDR3 region has 15 residues. The ends lost 1 base at V and 2 bases at J; junction bases unmatched: 2. The germline V gene encodes CDR1 SEHNR and CDR2 FQNEAQ (reference sequence).

This clone occurred a few times. This chain uses TRBV10-2 with TRBJ1-1, with unresolved D. CDR1 WSHSY and CDR2 SAAADI come from the germline V gene. The germline V and J ends were trimmed by 3 bases and 0 bases, with 5 bases remaining between them. This CDR3 has 13 residues. The CDR3 DNA follows: TGCGCCAGCAGTGACAGAATGAACACTGAAGCTTTCTTT. Translation: CASSDRMNTEAFF.

The chain combines TRBV6-5 with TRBJ1-2; 7 bases match TRBD1. Losses at the gene ends were 8 bases for V and 4 bases for J; bases not matched to a gene: 4. Germline CDR1 MNHEY, CDR2 SVGAGI. The CDR3 length is 12 residues. The CDR3 region is CASRNRGYGYTF. CDR3 coding DNA: TGTGCCAGCCGAAACAGGGGCTATGGCTACACCTTC.

CDR3 nucleotides: TGTGCCAGCAGTTTTGTAGGGGCCAATAATGAAAAACTGTTTTTT. Its translation: CASSFVGANNEKLFF. This chain joins TRBV27 and TRBJ1-4; D possibly corresponds to TRBD1 (5 bases). This CDR3 spans 15 amino acids. The V end lost 3 bases, the J end lost 4 bases, and 12 bases lay between the germline ends. CDR1 is MNHEY and CDR2 is SMNVEV in the germline V gene (reference sequence).

The V and J genes are TRBV3-1 (or the pseudogene TRBV3-2) and TRBJ1-2; D gene uncertain. The CDR3 is 13 residues long. The V gene's germline CDR1 is LGHDT and CDR2 YNNKEL (reference sequence). V was cut by 4 bases and J by 0 bases, with 6 bases left in between. The CDR3 region is CASSLGSNYGYTF. As DNA, the CDR3 is TGTGCCAGCAGCCTCGGGTCTAACTATGGCTACACCTTC.